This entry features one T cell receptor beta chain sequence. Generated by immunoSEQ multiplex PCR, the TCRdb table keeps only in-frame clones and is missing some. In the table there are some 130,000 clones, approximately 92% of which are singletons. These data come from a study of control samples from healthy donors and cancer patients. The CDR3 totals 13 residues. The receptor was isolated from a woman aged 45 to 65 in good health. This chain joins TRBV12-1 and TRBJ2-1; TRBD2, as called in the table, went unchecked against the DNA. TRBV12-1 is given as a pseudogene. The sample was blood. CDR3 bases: TGTGCCAGCAGCTTTAGTGGGGGGGCCTGGAGGTTCTTC. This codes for CASSFSGGAWRFF.